The clone carrying this TCR beta chain was observed many times. This specimen belongs to a study of low-dose radiotherapy and immunotherapy resistance in tumors. On the study more broadly: Cohort 2, a group dosed every two weeks at 1 Gy per fraction, received 13 Gy in total over 26 weeks. Participants were given intravenous cyclophosphamide 200 mg/m2 every two weeks, one day before radiation and immunotherapy.

First-strand cDNA used TRAV- and TRBV-specific primers, covering alpha and beta chains. Amplification of TCRs used a constant-region primer and V-primer adapter for around 18 PCR cycles. TCRdb fed the reads into MiXCR, producing one record per CDR3 protein. The sample carries roughly 100,000 distinct CDR3 sequences, approximately 22% recorded once. The CDR3 covers 14 residues. V lost 3 bases, J lost 3 bases, and 8 bases lay in between. The germline V gene encodes CDR1 MDHEN and CDR2 SYDVKM. Time point given: after trial treatment. The treatment is: LDRT plus nivolumab, ipilimumab, low-dose cyclophosphamide and aspirin (RACIN trial). As their treatment, donors received nivolumab, ipilimumab, aspirin, low-dose cyclophosphamide and low-dose radiotherapy.

The chain carries TRBV28 and TRBJ1-4, with D hard to call. Sequenced material: PBMCs, taken after low-dose radiotherapy plus immunotherapy. The clonotype originates from a female donor with ovarian cancer. CDR3 amino acids: CASSFRASNEKLFF. CDR3 in DNA: TGTGCCAGCAGTTTCCGAGCGTCTAATGAAAAACTGTTTTTT.